The present T cell receptor beta chain was sequenced within a study of radiation and T cells in renal cell carcinoma. Broader study findings: Top tumor clonotypes rose in blood 2 weeks post-radiation, then contracted.

Produced via immunoSEQ multiplex PCR; TCRdb's table is partial and in-frame only. In the table there are approximately 140,000 clones, about 85% of which are singletons. Points on this clone: Its antigen is undetermined.

CDR3 length: 13 amino acids. The germline gives CDR1 MDHEN, CDR2 SYDVKM. V dropped 6 bases and J dropped 2 bases, with 10 bases sitting between them. Specified time point: baseline pretreatment blood. Described treatment: 15 Gy SBRT to primary tumor, nephrectomy 4 weeks later. After SBRT, blood was collected at 2 and 4 weeks, plus baseline. The tumor was a clear cell renal cell carcinoma. The source was blood, collected from a patient whose treatment included radiotherapy and nephrectomy. This chain uses TRBV28 with TRBJ1-2; a weak D match, TRBD1 (6 bases). This sequence was found in a woman aged 70-85 years with renal cell carcinoma. DNA for the CDR3: TGTGCCAGCAGGAGGACAGCAAACTATGGCTACACCTTC. Its protein product is CASRRTANYGYTF.